These T cell receptor beta chains were read from a single sample in a study of PD-1 blockade in classical Hodgkin lymphoma. The protocol was immunoSEQ multiplex PCR, while the TCRdb copy is restricted to in-frame clones and leaves out a portion. The sample holds about 30,000 clones, just over 90% seen once. Material for sequencing was peripheral blood mononuclear cells (PBMCs). The source of these receptors is a human donor with classical Hodgkin lymphoma. Each CDR3 is given with its conserved first and last residue. A D gene is named only where the DNA matches it firmly. Clone size, where shown, is once, few, many, or a class for clones that have expanded.

clone size,V gene,D gene,J gene,CDR3 protein,CDR3 DNA
.,TRBV7-6,.,TRBJ2-1,CASSWTQRNEQFF,TGTGCCAGCAGCTGGACTCAGCGTAATGAGCAGTTCTTC
.,TRBV28,TRBD2,TRBJ2-5,CASSLPWTSGGIQETQYF,TGTGCCAGCAGTTTACCTTGGACTAGCGGGGGAATCCAAGAGACCCAGTACTTC
.,TRBV10-3,TRBD1,TRBJ2-3,CAISWDRGTDTQYF,TGTGCCATCAGTTGGGACAGGGGCACAGATACGCAGTATTTT
.,TRBV25-1,TRBD1,TRBJ1-1,CASSVRDRGDQAFF,TGTGCCAGCAGTGTGAGGGACAGGGGGGACCAAGCTTTCTTT
.,TRBV6-5,TRBD1,TRBJ1-2,CASSPSGGGYGYTF,TGTGCCAGCAGCCCGTCAGGGGGCGGCTATGGCTACACCTTC
.,TRBV15,TRBD1,TRBJ2-1,CATSSDPGQDLYNEQFF,TGTGCCACCAGCAGCGACCCGGGACAGGACCTCTACAATGAGCAGTTCTTC
.,TRBV7-6,.,TRBJ2-3,CASSLAPDTQYF,TGTGCCAGCAGCTTAGCTCCAGATACGCAGTATTTT
few,TRBV28,.,TRBJ1-3,CASTLGQTGNTIYF,TGTGCCAGCACCCTAGGGCAGACTGGAAACACCATATATTTT
.,TRBV5-1,TRBD2,TRBJ2-1,CASSQGLADNEQFF,TGCGCCAGCAGCCAAGGACTAGCGGACAATGAGCAGTTCTTC
.,TRBV6-4,TRBD1,TRBJ2-1,CASKDRGYDEQFF,TGTGCCAGCAAAGACAGGGGTTACGATGAGCAGTTCTTC
few,TRBV9,.,TRBJ2-5,CASSESSGDSQETQYF,TGTGCCAGCAGCGAAAGTAGCGGAGACAGCCAAGAGACCCAGTACTTC
.,TRBV6-1,.,TRBJ2-4,CASSPGHGNIQYF,TGTGCCAGTAGCCCGGGCCACGGAAACATTCAGTACTTC
.,TRBV27,.,TRBJ1-2,CASSVKPSYGYTF,TGTGCCAGCAGTGTCAAGCCTAGCTATGGCTACACCTTC
.,TRBV6-5,.,TRBJ1-2,CASSDAGYGYTF,TGTGCCAGCAGTGACGCAGGGTATGGCTACACCTTC
.,TRBV28,.,TRBJ1-2,CASTPWQEPSNYGYTF,TGTGCCAGCACCCCCTGGCAGGAGCCTTCTAACTATGGCTACACCTTC
.,TRBV19,TRBD1,TRBJ1-1,CASLPTGRGTEAFF,TGTGCCAGTCTCCCGACAGGGAGGGGCACTGAAGCTTTCTTT
.,TRBV5-4,.,TRBJ2-3,CASSLAGTGETQYF,TGTGCCAGCAGCTTGGCGGGGACGGGAGAGACGCAGTATTTT
.,TRBV21-1,.,TRBJ1-2,CASSKGPVNRDRRSSNYGYTF,TGTGCCAGCAGCAAAGGACCTGTTAACCGGGACAGGAGATCATCTAACTATGGCTACACCTTC
.,TRBV9,.,TRBJ2-5,CASSVVPRQTQYF,TGTGCCAGCAGCGTAGTCCCTCGACAGACCCAGTACTTC
.,TRBV6-1,.,TRBJ2-6,CASREMTAGANVLTF,TGTGCCAGCAGAGAGATGACGGCTGGGGCCAACGTCCTGACTTTC
.,TRBV5-4,.,TRBJ1-2,CASSPDLTANYGYTF,TGTGCCAGCAGCCCTGACCTGACGGCCAACTATGGCTACACCTTC
.,TRBV5-1,.,TRBJ2-1,CASRPGPRDSYNEQFF,TGCGCCAGCAGACCGGGCCCCCGGGACTCCTACAATGAGCAGTTCTTC
.,TRBV7-8,.,TRBJ2-5,CASSLGGGGIQETQYF,TGTGCCAGCAGCTTAGGAGGTGGGGGAATCCAAGAGACCCAGTACTTC
.,TRBV28,.,TRBJ1-1,CASISGGKAFF,TGTGCCAGCATTAGCGGGGGTAAGGCTTTCTTT
.,TRBV7-9,.,TRBJ2-7,CASSREYYEQYF,TGTGCCAGCAGTCGCGAATACTACGAGCAGTACTTC